This T cell receptor (beta chain) was sequenced for a study of T-cell reconstitution after alpha-beta-depleted transplantation in children. Study-wide results and limits: T-cell counts and diversity were attributed mostly to newly produced T cells one year after transplant. Expanded graft clones numbering several hundred reportedly gave rise to alpha-beta T cells about two months after transplant. Some patients' high day-60 TCRbeta diversity was traced to surviving recipient T cells and thymic progenitors.

CDR1 SGHTA and CDR2 FQGNSA come from the germline V gene. J gave up 7 bases and V 3 bases, and 7 bases lay outside the gene matches. The CDR3 length is 15 residues. As concerns this clonotype: What it binds is not known.

Using unique molecular identifiers, the investigators prepared the TCRbeta library. TCRdb analysed the PCR reads with MiXCR anew, one entry per CDR3 protein. The table lists about 510,000 distinct CDR3 sequences, roughly 11% of them singletons. J is TRBJ2-1 and V is TRBV7-2; 9 positions match TRBD1. The input for sequencing was PBMCs, mostly from graft donor cells, taken 180 days after TCRalphabeta/CD19-depleted stem cell transplant. The receptor was isolated from a female patient under 10 years old who had a stem cell transplant for aplastic anemia, so the T cells may come from the graft donor. The DNA for the CDR3 is TGTGCCAGCAGCTTGGACAGGGGACGGGTTAATGAGCAGTTCTTC. This codes for CASSLDRGRVNEQFF.